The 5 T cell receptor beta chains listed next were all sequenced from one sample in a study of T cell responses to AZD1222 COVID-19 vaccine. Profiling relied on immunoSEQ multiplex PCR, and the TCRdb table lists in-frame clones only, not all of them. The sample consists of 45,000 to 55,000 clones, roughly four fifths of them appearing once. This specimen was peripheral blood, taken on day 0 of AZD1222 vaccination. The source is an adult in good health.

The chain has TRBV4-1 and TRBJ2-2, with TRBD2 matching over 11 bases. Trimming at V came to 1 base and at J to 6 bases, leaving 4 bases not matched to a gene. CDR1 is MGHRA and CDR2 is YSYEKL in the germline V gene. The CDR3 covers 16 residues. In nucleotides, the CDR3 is TGCGCCAGCAGCCAAGGTAGCGGGAGGGCCGCCGGGGAGCTGTTTTTT. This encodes CASSQGSGRAAGELFF.

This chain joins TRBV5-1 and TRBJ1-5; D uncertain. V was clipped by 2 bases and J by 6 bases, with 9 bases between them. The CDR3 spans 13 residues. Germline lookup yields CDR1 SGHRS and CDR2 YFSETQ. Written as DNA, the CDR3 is TGCGCCAGCAGCTTTGGTTACGGTCAGCCCCAGCATTTT. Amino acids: CASSFGYGQPQHF.

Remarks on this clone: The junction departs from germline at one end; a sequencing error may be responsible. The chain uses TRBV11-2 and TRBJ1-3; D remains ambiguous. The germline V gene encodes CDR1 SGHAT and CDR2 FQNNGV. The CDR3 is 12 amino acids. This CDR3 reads CASSPPGNTIYF. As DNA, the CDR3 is TGTGCCAGCAGCCCGCCTGGGAACACCATATATTTT.

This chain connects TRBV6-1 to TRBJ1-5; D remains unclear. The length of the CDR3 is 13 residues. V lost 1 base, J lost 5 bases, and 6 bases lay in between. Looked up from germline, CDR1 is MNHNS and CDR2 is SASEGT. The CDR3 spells CASSEGWDQPQHF. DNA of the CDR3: TGTGCCAGCAGTGAAGGGTGGGATCAGCCCCAGCATTTT.

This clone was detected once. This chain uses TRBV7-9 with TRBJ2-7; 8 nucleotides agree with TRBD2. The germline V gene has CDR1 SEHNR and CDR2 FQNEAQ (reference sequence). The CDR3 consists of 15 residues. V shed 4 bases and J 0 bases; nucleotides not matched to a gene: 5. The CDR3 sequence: CASSSLAGSSYEQYF. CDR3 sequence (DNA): TGTGCCAGCAGCTCCTTAGCGGGGAGCTCCTACGAGCAGTACTTC.